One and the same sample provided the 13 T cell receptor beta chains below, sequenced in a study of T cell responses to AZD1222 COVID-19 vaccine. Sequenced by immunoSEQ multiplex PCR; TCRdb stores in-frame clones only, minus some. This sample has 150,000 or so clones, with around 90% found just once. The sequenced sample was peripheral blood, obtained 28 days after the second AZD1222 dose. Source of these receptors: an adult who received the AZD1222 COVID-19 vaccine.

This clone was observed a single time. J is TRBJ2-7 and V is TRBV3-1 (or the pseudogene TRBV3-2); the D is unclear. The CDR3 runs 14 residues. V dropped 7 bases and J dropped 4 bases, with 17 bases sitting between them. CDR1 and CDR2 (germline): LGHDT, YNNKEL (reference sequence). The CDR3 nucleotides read TGTGCCAGCAACCCTCTAAGGGTAGTTTACGAGCAGTACTTC. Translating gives CASNPLRVVYEQYF.

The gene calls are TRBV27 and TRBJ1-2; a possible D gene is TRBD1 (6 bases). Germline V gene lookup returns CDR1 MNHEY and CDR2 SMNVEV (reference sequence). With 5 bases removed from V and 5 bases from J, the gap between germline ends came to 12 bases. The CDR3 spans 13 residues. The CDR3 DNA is TGTGCCAGCAGTCGAACAGGGTGGTATGGCTACACCTTC. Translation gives CASSRTGWYGYTF.

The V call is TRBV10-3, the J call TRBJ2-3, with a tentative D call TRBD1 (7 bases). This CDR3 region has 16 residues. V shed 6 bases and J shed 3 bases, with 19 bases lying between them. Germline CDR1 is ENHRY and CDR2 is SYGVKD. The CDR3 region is CAISIQGMGLTDTQYF. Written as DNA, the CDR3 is TGTGCCATCAGCATACAGGGGATGGGACTTACAGATACGCAGTATTTT.

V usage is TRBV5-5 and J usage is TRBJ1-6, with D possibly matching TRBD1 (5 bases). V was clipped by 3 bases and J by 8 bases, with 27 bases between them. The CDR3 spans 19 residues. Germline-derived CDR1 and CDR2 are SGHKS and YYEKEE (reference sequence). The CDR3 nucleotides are TGTGCCAGCAGCTACTACCTAGTAGGGGAAGGGAGTACTGATTCACCCCTCCACTTT. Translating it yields CASSYYLVGEGSTDSPLHF.

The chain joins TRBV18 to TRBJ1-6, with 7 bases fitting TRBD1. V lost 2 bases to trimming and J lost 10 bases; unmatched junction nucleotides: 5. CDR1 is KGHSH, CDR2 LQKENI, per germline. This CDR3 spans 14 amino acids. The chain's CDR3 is CASSPRGPGSPLHF. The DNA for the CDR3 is TGTGCCAGCTCACCAAGGGGGCCCGGATCACCCCTCCACTTT. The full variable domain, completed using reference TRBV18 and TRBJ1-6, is NAGVMQNPRHLVRRRGQEARLRCSPMKGHSHVYWYRQLPEEGLKFMVYLQKENIIDESGMPKERFSAEFPKEGPSILRIQQVVRGDSAAYFCASSPRGPGSPLHFGNGTRLTVT.

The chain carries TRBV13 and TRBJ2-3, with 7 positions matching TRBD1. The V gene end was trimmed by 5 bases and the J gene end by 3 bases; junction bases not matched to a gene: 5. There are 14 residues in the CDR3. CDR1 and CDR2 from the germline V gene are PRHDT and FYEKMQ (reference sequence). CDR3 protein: CASSISTGTDTQYF. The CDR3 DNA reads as TGTGCCAGCAGCATTTCGACAGGGACAGATACGCAGTATTTT.

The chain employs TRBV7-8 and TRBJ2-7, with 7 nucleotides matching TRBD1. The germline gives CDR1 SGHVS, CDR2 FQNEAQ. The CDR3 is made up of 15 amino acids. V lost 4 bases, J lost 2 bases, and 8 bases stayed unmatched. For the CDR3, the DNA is TGTGCCAGCAGCTCCGGGACCCAGGGGGCCTACGAGCAGTACTTC. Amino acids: CASSSGTQGAYEQYF.

The CDR3 nucleotides read TGCAGCGTTGAGAGACAGGGGAGCTACGAGCAGTACTTC. It is translated as CSVERQGSYEQYF. The chain recombines TRBV29-1 with TRBJ2-7, with 8 bases identical to TRBD1. V gave up 3 bases and J gave up 3 bases; unmatched junction bases: 4. Looked up from germline, CDR1 is SQVTM and CDR2 is ANQGSEA. This CDR3 has 13 amino acids.

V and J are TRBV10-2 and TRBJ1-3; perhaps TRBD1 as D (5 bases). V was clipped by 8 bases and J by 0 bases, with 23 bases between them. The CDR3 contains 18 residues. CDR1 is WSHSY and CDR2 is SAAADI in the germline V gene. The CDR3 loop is CASRPFRAATFSGNTIYF. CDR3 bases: TGCGCCAGCCGACCCTTCAGGGCAGCCACGTTCTCTGGAAACACCATATATTTT.

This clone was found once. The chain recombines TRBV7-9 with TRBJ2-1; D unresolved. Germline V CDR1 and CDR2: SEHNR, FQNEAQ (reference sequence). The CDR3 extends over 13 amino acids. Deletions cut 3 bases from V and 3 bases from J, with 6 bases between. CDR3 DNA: TGTGCCAGCAGCTTTAACGTCTACAATGAGCAGTTCTTC. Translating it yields CASSFNVYNEQFF.

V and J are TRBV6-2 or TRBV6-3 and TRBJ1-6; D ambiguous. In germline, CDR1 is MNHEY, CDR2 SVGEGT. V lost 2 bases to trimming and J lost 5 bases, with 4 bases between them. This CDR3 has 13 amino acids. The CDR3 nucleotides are TGTGCCAGCAGTTACAGGGATAATTCACCCCTCCACTTT. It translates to CASSYRDNSPLHF.

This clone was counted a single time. The DNA for the CDR3 is TGTGCCAGCAATCGGGAAGTCCGACGGACAGGGGGCTCTGGTGGCTACACCTTC. Protein product: CASNREVRRTGGSGGYTF. The J gene is TRBJ1-2, the V gene TRBV6-6; TRBD1 matches at 11 bases. V shed 7 bases and J 7 bases; nucleotides not matched to a gene: 20. The germline V gene has CDR1 MNHNY and CDR2 SVGAGI (reference sequence). The CDR3 is 18 residues long.

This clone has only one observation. The CDR3 loop reads CASSLGVDNQPQHF. The CDR3 bases are TGCGCCAGCAGCTTGGGGGTGGACAATCAGCCCCAGCATTTT. This chain links TRBV5-1 with TRBJ1-5; D ambiguous. The CDR3 spans 14 residues. V was trimmed by 0 bases and J by 3 bases, leaving 7 bases between them. The germline gives CDR1 SGHRS, CDR2 YFSETQ.